The next 24 T cell receptor beta chains were all read from a single sample in a study of cytomegalovirus exposure and HLA in healthy donors. A multiplex PCR was run with 60 Vbeta primers and 13 Jbeta primers. TCRdb's table, derived via immunoSEQ multiplex PCR, lists solely in-frame clones and lacks some. The table records under 130,000 clones, 75% to 85% of them present only once. Sequencing used PBMCs. The receptors originated from a woman between 18 and 30 years old in good health and CMV-seropositive.

V and J are TRBV29-1 and TRBJ2-7, with no clear D. V lost 2 bases and J 3 bases, leaving 14 bases between the germline ends. Germline lookup yields CDR1 SQVTM and CDR2 ANQGSEA. This CDR3 is 14 amino acids long. CDR3 residues: CSVEIARPHYEQYF. DNA for the CDR3: TGCAGCGTTGAAATCGCTAGGCCTCACTACGAGCAGTACTTC.

The J gene is TRBJ1-2, the V gene TRBV27, with 7 bases that match TRBD1. The germline V gene has CDR1 MNHEY and CDR2 SMNVEV (reference sequence). The length of the CDR3 is 14 residues. The V segment lost 2 bases and the J segment 0 bases; nucleotides outside the gene matches: 0. The CDR3 is CASSLRGPNYGYTF. The CDR3 DNA is TGTGCCAGCAGTTTAAGGGGGCCTAACTATGGCTACACCTTC.

The CDR3 DNA reads as TGTGCCAGCAGCGAGTTGGCAGAAACTAACTATGGCTACACCTTC. It yields the protein CASSELAETNYGYTF. This rearrangement joins TRBV9 to TRBJ1-2; D gene uncertain. Trimming stripped 3 bases from V and 0 bases from J, with 12 bases between. This CDR3 is built from 15 residues. CDR1 and CDR2 from the germline V gene are SGDLS and YYNGEE.

The chain recombines TRBV5-6 with TRBJ2-7; weak D call: TRBD2 (6 bases). Germline V CDR1 and CDR2: SGHDT, YYEEEE. Between the trimmed V and J ends, which lost 3 bases and 4 bases, there was a span of 17 bases. The CDR3 runs to 15 residues. The CDR3 region is CASSWGTEPRYEQYF. DNA of the CDR3: TGTGCCAGCAGCTGGGGGACTGAGCCTCGGTACGAGCAGTACTTC.

This chain uses TRBV11-1 with TRBJ2-7; TRBD2 might be the D (6 bases). V lost 3 bases to trimming and J lost 4 bases, with 10 bases between them. Germline values: CDR1 SGHAT, CDR2 FQDESV (reference sequence). This CDR3 comprises 13 residues. CDR3 sequence: CASSFNRGYEQYF. CDR3 in DNA: TGTGCCAGCAGCTTTAACCGGGGGTACGAGCAGTACTTC.

This chain uses TRBV29-1 with TRBJ2-5, with 7 bases aligning to TRBD2. The J call could be wrong; TRBJ2-7 is a better fit for the DNA end. Germline loops: CDR1 SQVTM, CDR2 ANQGSEA. CDR3 length: 16 amino acids. The DNA for the CDR3 is TGCAGCGTTGAAGTTGGGGGGAGCGGGACGACCTACGAGCAGTACTTC. This sequence encodes CSVEVGGSGTTYEQYF.

This clone was observed a handful of times. The gene calls are TRBV5-3 and TRBJ2-3; 9 bases fit TRBD1. TRBV5-3 is assigned to the ORF class and has an uncertain function. The V segment lost 4 bases and the J segment 3 bases; nucleotides outside the gene matches: 6. The CDR3 loop spans 15 amino acids. This CDR3 reads CARSSNRGLTDTQYF. The CDR3 coding sequence is TGTGCCAGAAGCAGCAACAGGGGGCTGACAGATACGCAGTATTTT.

The chain is built from TRBV29-1 and TRBJ1-5, with a possible D match to TRBD1 (5 bases). CDR1 and CDR2 (germline): SQVTM, ANQGSEA. V was clipped by 5 bases and J by 0 bases, with 11 bases between them. The CDR3 has 14 residues. The CDR3 loop is CSVQGQGSNQPQHF. The CDR3 bases are TGCAGCGTTCAAGGCCAGGGTAGCAATCAGCCCCAGCATTTT.

This rearrangement joins TRBV13 to TRBJ1-1; 8 positions agree with TRBD1. This CDR3 comprises 14 residues. Trimming cost V 0 bases and J 3 bases; bases outside gene matches: 0. CDR1 is PRHDT, CDR2 FYEKMQ, per germline (reference sequence). CDR3 residues: CASSLGQGDTEAFF. CDR3 DNA: TGTGCCAGCAGCTTAGGACAGGGGGACACTGAAGCTTTCTTT. Supplemented by reference TRBV13 and TRBJ1-1, the full variable domain reads AAGVIQSPRHLIKEKRETATLKCYPIPRHDTVYWYQQGPGQDPQFLISFYEKMQSDKGSIPDRFSAQQFSDYHSELNMSSLELGDSALYFCASSLGQGDTEAFFGQGTRLTVV.

V gene TRBV27 combines with J gene TRBJ2-5, with a tentative D call TRBD2 (6 bases). The V gene's germline CDR1 is MNHEY and CDR2 SMNVEV (reference sequence). The V gene lost 7 bases and the J gene lost 1 base, with 10 bases spanning the gap. The CDR3 loop spans 13 amino acids. The CDR3 reads CASKAGPQETQYF. The CDR3 DNA sequence: TGTGCCAGCAAAGCGGGCCCCCAAGAGACCCAGTACTTC.

This chain uses TRBV7-9 with TRBJ1-1; D might be TRBD1 (5 bases). V dropped 9 bases and J dropped 8 bases, with 22 bases sitting between them. The CDR3 has 14 amino acids. Germline V gives CDR1 SEHNR, CDR2 FQNEAQ (reference sequence). The CDR3 DNA follows: TGTGCCAGTGAAGGGTGGGGGGGTAAAAAAGAAGCTTTCTTT. It specifies CASEGWGGKKEAFF.

The genes are TRBV11-1 and TRBJ2-5; maybe TRBD2 (5 bases). CDR1 and CDR2 (germline): SGHAT, FQDESV (reference sequence). V lost 3 bases, J lost 1 base, and 9 bases lay in between. The CDR3 runs to 14 residues. Written as DNA, the CDR3 is TGTGCCAGCAGCTTCGGGGAAACCCAAGAGACCCAGTACTTC. This translates into CASSFGETQETQYF.

CDR3 bases: TGTGCCAGCAGGGCTAGCGGGGAGGCGTACACCGGGGAGCTGTTTTTT. It specifies CASRASGEAYTGELFF. The chain is built from TRBV2 and TRBJ2-2; 9 bases are shared with TRBD2. J lost 3 bases, V lost 6 bases, and 8 bases had no gene match. The CDR3 covers 16 residues. Germline CDR1 and CDR2: SNHLY and FYNNEI.

This clone was detected only a few times. V is TRBV29-1 and J is TRBJ1-3; the D gene is possibly TRBD1 (6 bases). The germline gives CDR1 SQVTM, CDR2 ANQGSEA. The CDR3 has 13 residues. The V and J ends lost 7 bases and 1 base respectively, with 11 bases between them. CDR3 DNA sequence: TGCAGCGGGGCAACAGGGTCTGGAAACACCATATATTTT. Its protein product is CSGATGSGNTIYF.

The chain links TRBV10-1 to TRBJ2-2; TRBD2 matches 14 bases. This CDR3 contains 16 residues. Germline lookup yields CDR1 WNHNN and CDR2 SYGVQD (reference sequence). V was clipped by 8 bases and J by 4 bases; unmatched bases: 6. The CDR3 loop reads CASGGTSGGITGELFF. The CDR3 DNA reads TGCGCCAGCGGCGGGACTAGCGGGGGTATCACCGGGGAGCTGTTTTTT.

This clone was seen just once. The chain uses TRBV5-5 and TRBJ1-4; TRBD1 aligns across 7 bases. CDR3 size: 14 residues. The trim removed 1 base at V and 8 bases at J, leaving 5 bases unmatched. Germline loops: CDR1 SGHKS, CDR2 YYEKEE (reference sequence). CDR3 sequence: CASSLRGGNEKLFF. The CDR3 coding sequence is TGTGCCAGCAGCTTGAGAGGGGGCAACGAAAAACTGTTTTTT.

The chain combines TRBV27 with TRBJ1-2; TRBD1 matches at 7 bases. V gave up 4 bases and J gave up 7 bases; unmatched junction bases: 3. CDR3 length equals 12 residues. CDR1 is MNHEY and CDR2 is SMNVEV in the germline V gene (reference sequence). The CDR3 loop is CASSSHRGGYTF. The CDR3 bases are TGTGCCAGCAGTTCCCACAGGGGTGGCTACACCTTC.

This clone was detected only once. The chain carries TRBV5-6 and TRBJ1-1, with a possible D match to TRBD1 (5 bases). The CDR3 consists of 13 residues. V lost 4 bases and J 8 bases, leaving 15 bases between the germline ends. CDR1 is SGHDT, CDR2 YYEEEE, per germline. CDR3: CASSRTGPLEAFF. CDR3 nucleotides: TGTGCCAGCAGCAGAACAGGACCCTTGGAAGCTTTCTTT.

The chain carries TRBV18 and TRBJ2-7; TRBD1 aligns across 7 bases. Germline V gives CDR1 KGHSH, CDR2 LQKENI. The CDR3 consists of 15 residues. Trimming removed 1 base from V and 7 bases from J; junction bases left unmatched: 10. This CDR3 is CASSPRDSRASEQYF. CDR3 DNA: TGTGCCAGCTCACCACGGGACAGTCGGGCGAGTGAGCAGTACTTC. Full variable domain (rest looked up from reference TRBV18 and TRBJ2-7): NAGVMQNPRHLVRRRGQEARLRCSPMKGHSHVYWYRQLPEEGLKFMVYLQKENIIDESGMPKERFSAEFPKEGPSILRIQQVVRGDSAAYFCASSPRDSRASEQYFGPGTRLTVT.

This chain joins TRBV7-2 and TRBJ1-1; TRBD1 agrees at 8 bases. The CDR3 contains 14 residues. Germline loops: CDR1 SGHTA, CDR2 FQGNSA. The V gene end was trimmed by 2 bases and the J gene end by 11 bases; junction bases not matched to a gene: 10. The CDR3 protein is CASSLIGGQGRAFF. CDR3 bases: TGTGCCAGCAGCTTAATAGGTGGACAGGGACGCGCTTTCTTT.

This clone was seen a few times. V is TRBV11-2 and J is TRBJ2-2; the D gene is possibly TRBD2 (5 bases). V was cut by 3 bases and J by 0 bases, with 11 bases left in between. The CDR3 is 16 amino acids. Germline CDR1 SGHAT, CDR2 FQNNGV. CDR3 nucleotide sequence: TGTGCCAGCAGCTTTCAAAGGACTGCGAACACCGGGGAGCTGTTTTTT. It translates to CASSFQRTANTGELFF.

The chain links TRBV5-4 to TRBJ2-1; 7 bases align to TRBD1. Germline V gives CDR1 SGHNT, CDR2 YYREEE (reference sequence). J gave up 2 bases and V 6 bases, and 8 bases lay outside the gene matches. The CDR3 covers 15 residues. CDR3 sequence (DNA): TGTGCCAGCAACAACCTGGACAGGCCCTACAATGAGCAGTTCTTC. Residues: CASNNLDRPYNEQFF.

The rearrangement joins TRBV28 to TRBJ2-1, with D uncertain. Germline values: CDR1 MDHEN, CDR2 SYDVKM. The CDR3 contains 15 residues. Trimming shortened V by 1 base and J by 2 bases, and 9 bases separated the two germline ends. The CDR3 DNA sequence: TGTGCCAGCAGTTTATCCATAGACACCTACAATGAGCAGTTCTTC. Translating it yields CASSLSIDTYNEQFF. Filled out from reference TRBV28 and TRBJ2-1, the complete variable domain reads DVKVTQSSRYLVKRTGEKVFLECVQDMDHENMFWYRQDPGLGLRLIYFSYDVKMKEKGDIPEGYSVSREKKERFSLILESASTNQTSMYLCASSLSIDTYNEQFFGPGTRLTVL.

The chain couples TRBV7-9 to TRBJ1-2, with 7 bases fitting TRBD1. Germline-derived CDR1 and CDR2 are SEHNR and FQNEAQ (reference sequence). This CDR3 is built from 17 residues. The trim removed 6 bases at V and 1 base at J, leaving 14 bases unmatched. The CDR3: CASSFLLGQTINYGYTF. The CDR3 nucleotides read TGTGCCAGCAGTTTTCTGTTGGGACAGACAATTAACTATGGCTACACCTTC.